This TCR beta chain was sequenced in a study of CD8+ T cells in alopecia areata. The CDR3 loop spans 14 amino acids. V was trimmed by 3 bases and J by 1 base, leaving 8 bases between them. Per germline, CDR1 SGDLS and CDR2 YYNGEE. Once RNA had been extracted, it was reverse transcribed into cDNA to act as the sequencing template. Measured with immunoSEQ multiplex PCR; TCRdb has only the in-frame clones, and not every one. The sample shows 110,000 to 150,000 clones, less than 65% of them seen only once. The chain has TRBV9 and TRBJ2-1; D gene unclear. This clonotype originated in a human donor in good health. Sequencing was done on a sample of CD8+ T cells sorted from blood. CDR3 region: CASSGGESYNEQFF. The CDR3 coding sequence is TGTGCCAGCAGCGGCGGCGAGTCCTACAATGAGCAGTTCTTC.